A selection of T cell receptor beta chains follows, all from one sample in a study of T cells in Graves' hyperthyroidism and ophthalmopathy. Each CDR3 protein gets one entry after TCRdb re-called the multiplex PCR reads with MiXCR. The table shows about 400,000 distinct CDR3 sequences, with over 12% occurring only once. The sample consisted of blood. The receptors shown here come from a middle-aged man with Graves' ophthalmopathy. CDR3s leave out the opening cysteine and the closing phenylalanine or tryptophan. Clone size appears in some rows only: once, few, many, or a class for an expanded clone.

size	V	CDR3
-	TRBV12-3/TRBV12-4	ASSRQSPGELF
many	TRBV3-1	ASSPVVAANEQF
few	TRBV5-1	ASRNSGRASDTQY
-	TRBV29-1	SVEEGRPEQF
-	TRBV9	ASSDGTSGEGEQF
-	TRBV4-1	ASSPLGRGKTSYEQY
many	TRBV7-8	ASSLPRQGSTFHEQY
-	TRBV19	ASSRGSYGYT
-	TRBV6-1	ASSEQVRPF
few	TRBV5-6	ASSWGQGRNQPQH
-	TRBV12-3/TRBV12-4	ASTPKAGGAGELF
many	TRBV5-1	ASSFGTFRDHGGTEAF
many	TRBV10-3	ATVEGGLNNEQF
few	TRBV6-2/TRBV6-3	ASSYSAGGEGGYT
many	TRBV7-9	ASSSSGAGTDTQY
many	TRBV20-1	SARLAGPQAMETQY
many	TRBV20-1	SAFWTSGADTQY
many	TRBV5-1	ASSLEGFTDTQY
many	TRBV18	ASSPQRRHRGASEQF
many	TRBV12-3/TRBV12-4	ASSLTGVWFQPQH
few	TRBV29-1	SGGQRGVAQY
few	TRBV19	ASNGVNTGELF
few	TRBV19	ASSIVGQGRNEQF